Listed below are T cell receptor beta chains from one sample, sequenced in a study of memory CD4+ T cells and cytomegalovirus serostatus. Repertoires were generated with immunoSEQ multiplex PCR, while TCRdb's copy carries only in-frame clones and drops some. The sample carries around 53,000 clones, 65% to 80% recorded once. The specimen was memory CD4+ T cells from blood. These receptors all come from an adult in good health and CMV-seronegative. Both conserved end residues are part of each CDR3. The order of the fields is clone size, D gene, V gene, J gene, CDR3 DNA, CDR3 protein. The D gene is left open where the match is weak. Expanded clones get a size class; other rows say once, few or many, or leave the size out.

NA	TRBD2	TRBV6-5	TRBJ2-7	TGTGCCAGCAGTTACAGTAGCGGGAGCCTGGGTGAGCAGTACTTC	CASSYSSGSLGEQYF
NA	TRBD2	TRBV28	TRBJ2-3	TGTGCCACCAAAACACGAGCGGGAGGTCGACCAGATACGCAGTATTTT	CATKTRAGGRPDTQYF
NA	NA	TRBV7-8	TRBJ1-4	TGTGCCAGCAGCTTGGGTCCGAATGAAAAACTGTTTTTT	CASSLGPNEKLFF
NA	TRBD2	TRBV7-8	TRBJ2-5	TGTGCCAGCAGCTTAGAGGGGACTAGCTCGGGGTTGGAGACCCAGTACTTC	CASSLEGTSSGLETQYF
NA	NA	TRBV7-2	TRBJ2-1	TGTGCCAGCAGCTTCGGGATATACAATGAGCAGTTCTTC	CASSFGIYNEQFF
NA	NA	TRBV12-5	TRBJ1-5	TGTGCTAGTGGTTTGAGAGGGGACAATCAGCCCCAGCATTTT	CASGLRGDNQPQHF
NA	NA	TRBV14	TRBJ1-1	TGTGCCAGCAGCCAGGTCGCTCGTAGGGTGAACACTGAAGCTTTCTTT	CASSQVARRVNTEAFF
NA	NA	TRBV10-2	TRBJ1-1	TGCGCCAGTAGACGAGGGGAAGACACTGAAGCTTTCTTT	CASRRGEDTEAFF
few	NA	TRBV14	TRBJ1-3	TGTGCCAGCAGCCATATGGGTGCTCCGAGCTCTGGAAACACCATATATTTT	CASSHMGAPSSGNTIYF
NA	NA	TRBV6-6	TRBJ1-2	TGTGCCAGCAGCTTCGGTGCTCCTTATGGCTACACCTTC	CASSFGAPYGYTF
NA	NA	TRBV6-5	TRBJ1-1	TGTGCCAGCAGTTACGGGGGGGCAGGGATGAACACTGAAGCTTTCTTT	CASSYGGAGMNTEAFF
once	NA	TRBV7-2	TRBJ1-1	TGTGCCAGCAGTCGACAGCCAATGAACACTGAAGCTTTCTTT	CASSRQPMNTEAFF
NA	NA	TRBV7-9	TRBJ1-2	TGTGCCAGCAGCCTGAACTATGGCTACACCTTC	CASSLNYGYTF
few	TRBD1	TRBV5-6	TRBJ1-1	TGTGCCAGCAGCCGATCTGGACAGGGAACTACTGAAGCTTTCTTT	CASSRSGQGTTEAFF
few	NA	TRBV6-6	TRBJ1-5	TGTGCCAGCAGTTACGGGTCTGATGGGCAGCCCCAGCATTTT	CASSYGSDGQPQHF
NA	TRBD1	TRBV19	TRBJ2-2	TGTGCCAGTAGACTACAGGGGGACACCGGGGAGCTGTTTTTT	CASRLQGDTGELFF
few	NA	TRBV2	TRBJ1-1	TGTGCCAGCAGTGAGAGGCAGGGGAAAGCTTTCTTT	CASSERQGKAFF
NA	TRBD1	TRBV4-1	TRBJ1-6	TGCGCCAGCAGCCAAGTGGACAGGGAAAATTCACCCCTCCACTTT	CASSQVDRENSPLHF
few	NA	TRBV4-1	TRBJ2-3	TGCGCCAGCAGCCCCCGGACTGAGGATACGCAGTATTTT	CASSPRTEDTQYF
once	TRBD2	TRBV5-4	TRBJ2-2	TGTGCCAGCAGCCCCCCCGGGACTAGCGGAGCAAACACCGGGGAGCTGTTTTTT	CASSPPGTSGANTGELFF
few	TRBD1	TRBV5-1	TRBJ2-1	TGCGCCAGCAAACAGGGGGAGCGCAATTATGAGCAGTTCTTC	CASKQGERNYEQFF
NA	TRBD2	TRBV7-9	TRBJ2-7	TGTGCCAGCAGCCGGACTAGCGGGCAATACGAGCAGTACTTC	CASSRTSGQYEQYF
few	NA	TRBV2	TRBJ1-5	TGTGCCAGCGGGGACTCCAATAGCAATCAGCCCCAGCATTTT	CASGDSNSNQPQHF
NA	NA	TRBV7-2	TRBJ1-1	TGTGCCAGCAGCTTAGATGGGGGTAACACTGAAGCTTTCTTT	CASSLDGGNTEAFF
once	NA	TRBV6-5	TRBJ2-5	TGTGCCAGCAGTTTCGGGGAGACCCAGTACTTC	CASSFGETQYF
NA	NA	TRBV11-2	TRBJ1-2	TGTGCCAGCAGCTTAGACGCCGTAATCTACACCTTC	CASSLDAVIYTF
NA	NA	TRBV28	TRBJ2-7	TGTGCCAGCAGTCAATTTGCCCGGGGCTACGAGCAGTACTTC	CASSQFARGYEQYF
NA	TRBD2	TRBV4-1	TRBJ2-1	TGCGCCAGCAGCCAAGCTCTTGCAGCGGGGGGGAGCAATGAGCAGTTCTTC	CASSQALAAGGSNEQFF
NA	NA	TRBV6-6	TRBJ1-3	TGTGCCAGCAGGTCCCAGATGGGAAACACCATATATTTT	CASRSQMGNTIYF
few	NA	TRBV6-1	TRBJ1-5	TGTGCCAGCACAAACCAACCCCAGAGGGGGGAGCCCCAGCATTTT	CASTNQPQRGEPQHF
NA	NA	TRBV2	TRBJ1-1	TGTGCCAGCAGTGTCAAACCCAACCTACGGGCTGAAGCTTTCTTT	CASSVKPNLRAEAFF
NA	NA	TRBV18	TRBJ2-3	TGTGCCAGCTCACCGTCTCAAATAAGCACAGATACGCAGTATTTT	CASSPSQISTDTQYF
NA	NA	TRBV7-6	TRBJ1-4	TGTGCCAGCAGCTCACTTGGAGGGTTTGCTAATGAAAAACTGTTTTTT	CASSSLGGFANEKLFF
NA	NA	TRBV5-1	TRBJ1-1	TGCGCCAGCAGCCCCCGCGGGGGGGTCGGGGGGGAGAACACTGAAGCTTTCTTT	CASSPRGGVGGENTEAFF
NA	TRBD1	TRBV5-1	TRBJ2-7	TGCGCCAGCAGTTCCGGGACAGGGTTGTACGAGCAGTACTTC	CASSSGTGLYEQYF
NA	NA	TRBV7-9	TRBJ2-1	TGTGCCAGCAGCACTGACCAGAACAATGAGCAGTTCTTC	CASSTDQNNEQFF
NA	TRBD1	TRBV7-2	TRBJ2-5	TGTGCCAGCAGCTTAGAGTACAGGGGAAGCCAAGAGACCCAGTACTTC	CASSLEYRGSQETQYF
NA	TRBD1	TRBV30	TRBJ1-4	TGTGCCTTGACAGGGGGCGGTGAAAAACTGTTTTTT	CALTGGGEKLFF
NA	NA	TRBV18	TRBJ2-7	TGTGCCAGCTCATCGACCGGGACTCTCTACGAGCAGTACTTC	CASSSTGTLYEQYF